This TCR beta chain was retrieved from a study of T cell responses to AZD1222 COVID-19 vaccine. Data came from immunoSEQ multiplex PCR; TCRdb stores just in-frame clones and leaves some out. The sample holds about 150,000 clones; about 90% are singletons and the top ten take roughly 7.6%. CDR1 and CDR2 (germline): SQVTM, ANQGSEA. The trim removed 7 bases at V and 7 bases at J, leaving 20 bases unmatched. This CDR3 contains 18 residues. The TCR was taken from an adult who received the MenACWY meningococcal vaccine as a control. This chain connects TRBV29-1 to TRBJ2-1; 12 bases are shared with TRBD2. The starting material was peripheral blood, obtained 28 days after the second dose of the MenACWY control vaccine. CDR3 bases: TGCAGCGGGCAAGGGGATCTAGCGGGGGGGCCGGCGGGGAATGAGCAGTTCTTC. This sequence encodes CSGQGDLAGGPAGNEQFF.